The source of this TCR beta chain is a study of regulatory T cells in long-lasting Graves disease (dated by TCRdb to about 2021). In the study overall: In the newly diagnosed Graves' disease group, patients had been taking antithyroid drugs for less than 3 months. Patients with persistent Graves' disease were compared with patients with newly diagnosed Graves' disease using TCR sequencing and RNA sequencing of peripheral blood. The study took place in China and was registered as a clinical trial. A total of around 33 samples underwent TCR sequencing, from roughly 13 patients with persistent Graves' disease and some 20 patients with newly diagnosed Graves' disease. The full study reports these points: The authors acknowledged the small sample size as a limitation that may reduce accuracy. Compared with newly diagnosed patients, patients with persistent Graves' disease had lower TCR Shannon entropy and fewer highly expanded clones, which suggests clonal expansion. Sequencing and analysis were restricted to the TCR beta chain. Persistent patients shared more public clonotypes among themselves (2,741) than newly diagnosed patients did (about 900). Peripheral blood alone was examined, since thyroid tissue, which constituted the primary lesion, could not be accessed. Persistent disease showed preferential use of TRBV28, TRBJ1-2 and TRBJ2-5, whereas newly diagnosed disease favored TRBV20-1 and TRBJ2-1.

Library preparation used multiplex PCR. The sequencer was an Illumina HiSeq 4000. TCR beta libraries were built with iRepertoire HTBI primers and Arm-PCR amplification of CDR3 regions. Gel purification was performed on PCR products prior to sequencing. Regarding the original processing steps: Gene usage analysis of CDR3 amino acid clonotypes relied on the 55 to 80 TRBV and around 14 TRBJ segments identified across samples. COPE and FqMerger were used to merge filtered high-quality paired reads into contigs. Contigs were aligned with BLAST to IMGT TRBV, TRBD and TRBJ reference genes, and CDR3 was defined per IMGT. Clonotypes above 0.1% frequency were classified as highly expanded clones. Shannon entropy was used to measure repertoire diversity, and the Gini coefficient was used to measure V-J evenness. A clonotype found in more than one individual was treated as public. The public reads were run again by TCRdb, first through fastp at Q25 and then through MiXCR, and only productive beta chains were kept. Each CDR3 protein appears once, grouped with its most common genes and DNA. These V and J calls rely on TCRdb rather than the paper's analysis. The sample data list 450,000 to 600,000 distinct CDR3 sequences, and approximately 13% of these were observed just once. The ten most abundant clones make up approximately 9.3% of the sample.

The germline V gene encodes CDR1 SGHVS and CDR2 FQNEAQ. Trimming costs V 7 bases and J 2 bases, and their ends lie 23 bases apart. The CDR3, from cysteine to phenylalanine, totals 17 residues. Here the CDR3 DNA is all that survives: 51 bases in frame from base 1. The sample's time point, from its label and the paper: newly diagnosed GD, antithyroid drugs for less than 3 months. RNA was extracted from PBMCs in TRIzol for both TCR sequencing and RNA sequencing. The diagnosis of Graves' disease was made according to American Thyroid Association guidelines. Patients for the study were recruited at an endocrinology department in Xi'an, China. Each patient gave approximately 10 milliliters of peripheral blood, collected in an EDTA anticoagulant tube. Ficoll Paque Plus density gradient separation was used to isolate PBMCs, and no further T cell sorting was performed. RNA quality was checked with an Agilent 2100 Bioanalyzer and agarose gel, and concentration with a NanoDrop 2000.

This clonotype was counted a few times. What this receptor recognizes is not known. No base quality values were provided; no much bigger clone lies one nucleotide off. These data were also filed under a second study, of T cells in Graves' hyperthyroidism and ophthalmopathy. Reported in the second study: Graves' hyperthyroidism was defined as stable when no progression to ophthalmopathy occurred over 18 months of follow-up. Hyperthyroidism patients were newly diagnosed, with disease duration under 2 months, and aged 18 to 65 years. The study excluded patients with uncontrolled infections, other autoimmune diseases, pregnancy or lactation. Clinical symptoms, serum thyroxine and TRAb, thyroid ultrasound, and orbital computed tomography formed the basis for the diagnoses. A first-round RT-PCR of the TCR CDR3 used the HTBI primer set with the Qiagen OneStep RT-PCR kit. Most expanded thyroid clonotypes (frequency above 0.001) were also detected in blood, suggesting blood repertoires may reflect thyroid immune responses. A model built on a 13 V-J signature distinguished ophthalmopathy from stable hyperthyroidism, reaching roughly 88% sensitivity and about 81% specificity in cross-validation and 80%/75% in testing. In validation, progression to ophthalmopathy was predicted by the model with approximately 67% sensitivity and 72.22% specificity, a median of roughly 6.4 months before onset. To identify distinguishing TCR V-J signatures, a discovery cohort of some 100 patients was used, comprising some 45 with Graves' ophthalmopathy and approximately 57 with stable Graves' hyperthyroidism. Prospective prediction of ophthalmopathy was tested in an independent validation cohort of under 20 hyperthyroidism patients and 17 patients who later progressed to ophthalmopathy. For training and testing, the roughly 93 patients in the discovery cohort were randomly divided in a 7:3 ratio. Thyroid tissue and blood T-cell repertoires from roughly six Graves' hyperthyroidism patients were also compared in the study. Following sampling, methimazole starting at 30 mg daily was given to hyperthyroidism patients, and high-dose intravenous methylprednisolone was given to ophthalmopathy patients. A second multiplex PCR round built the libraries, followed by size selection and purification. Libraries were sequenced paired-end with 100 bp reads on an Illumina HiSeq2000. SOAPnuke was used to process the raw data, throwing out any read that contained adapters or uncalled bases, had a mean Phred below 15, or lacked an exact constant-primer or identifier match. High-quality paired reads were merged with COPE v1.2.5, and unique nucleotide sequences were defined as clonotypes. Clonotypes were aligned to IMGT TRBV, TRBD and TRBJ reference segments using MiTCR v1.1. Only V-J combinations with frequency above 0.0001, covering 98% to 99.2% of repertoires, were analysed. A TCS score was defined as the ratio between F50 (clonal expansion) and ExV (chaos), using BLOSUM62-based TCRdist between CDR3 peptides within each V-J. Welch's t-statistics and random forest reduced around 550 V-J features to under 15, which were used in a naive Bayes classifier (R e1071). Sample size was not statistically predetermined, and investigators were not blinded to group allocation. TCR Vbeta CDR3 sequencing of 120 to 150 peripheral blood samples (approximately 44 ophthalmopathy, 75 hyperthyroidism and some 17 progressor patients) is reported in the paper.

The clonotype originates from a man aged 25 to 40 with Graves disease. Donor details come from another sample of the same person, matched by shared clones. The specimen comprised peripheral blood mononuclear cells (PBMCs), sampled at new diagnosis, from a patient treated with antithyroid drugs. The sequence is built from TRBV7-8 and TRBJ1-2; 6 matching bases give a weak D call of TRBD1. The nucleotides are TGTGCCAGCACCGATGGAGGGGGGATCCGTAAAAACTATGGCTACACCTTC. Its protein reads: CASTDGGGIRKNYGYTF. Here the CDR3 is joined to the reference TRBV7-8 and TRBJ1-2 genes, and the full variable domain is: GAGVSQSPRYKVAKRGQDVALRCDPISGHVSLFWYQQALGQGPEFLTYFQNEAQLDKSGLPSDRFFAERPEGSVSTLKIQRTQQEDSAVYLCASTDGGGIRKNYGYTFGSGTRLTVV.